This T cell receptor (beta chain) came from a study of blood T cell repertoires in COVID-19. The CDR3 runs to 14 residues. Germline loops: CDR1 LNHDA, CDR2 SQIVND (reference sequence). V trimming: 5 bases; J trimming: 2 bases; junction bases outside the gene matches: 5. TCRdb keeps only in-frame clones here, not all; method: immunoSEQ multiplex PCR. The sample includes approximately 84,000 clones, under 85% of them seen just once. This rearrangement joins TRBV19 to TRBJ2-7; 8 bases line up with TRBD1. The sequence was collected from a woman of 80 years or more with acute or convalescent COVID-19. Sequencing input: peripheral blood. The CDR3: CASSYRTGTYEQYF. The CDR3 DNA reads TGTGCCAGTAGTTACAGGACAGGGACCTACGAGCAGTACTTC.